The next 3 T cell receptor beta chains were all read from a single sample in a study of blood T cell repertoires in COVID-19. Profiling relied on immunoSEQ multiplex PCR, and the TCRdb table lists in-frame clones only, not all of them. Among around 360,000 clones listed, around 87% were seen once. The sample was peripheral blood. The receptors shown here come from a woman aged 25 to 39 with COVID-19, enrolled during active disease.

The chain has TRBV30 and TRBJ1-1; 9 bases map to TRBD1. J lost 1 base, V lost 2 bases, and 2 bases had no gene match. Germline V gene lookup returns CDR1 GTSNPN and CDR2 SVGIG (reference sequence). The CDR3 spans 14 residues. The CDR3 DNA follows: TGTGCCTGGAGTCCGGGACAGGGGAACACTGAAGCTTTCTTT. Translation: CAWSPGQGNTEAFF.

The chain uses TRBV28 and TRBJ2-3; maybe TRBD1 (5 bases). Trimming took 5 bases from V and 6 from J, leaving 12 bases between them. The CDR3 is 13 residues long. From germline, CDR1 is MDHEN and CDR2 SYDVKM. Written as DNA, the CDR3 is TGTGCCAGCAGTCCCACCCAGGGCGATACGCAGTATTTT. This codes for CASSPTQGDTQYF.

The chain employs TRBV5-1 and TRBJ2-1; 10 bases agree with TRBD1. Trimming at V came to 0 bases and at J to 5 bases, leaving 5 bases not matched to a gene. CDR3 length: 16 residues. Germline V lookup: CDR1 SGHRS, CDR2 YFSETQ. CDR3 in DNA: TGCGCCAGCAGCTTGGTGGGGACAGGGGAGGACAATGAGCAGTTCTTC. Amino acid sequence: CASSLVGTGEDNEQFF.